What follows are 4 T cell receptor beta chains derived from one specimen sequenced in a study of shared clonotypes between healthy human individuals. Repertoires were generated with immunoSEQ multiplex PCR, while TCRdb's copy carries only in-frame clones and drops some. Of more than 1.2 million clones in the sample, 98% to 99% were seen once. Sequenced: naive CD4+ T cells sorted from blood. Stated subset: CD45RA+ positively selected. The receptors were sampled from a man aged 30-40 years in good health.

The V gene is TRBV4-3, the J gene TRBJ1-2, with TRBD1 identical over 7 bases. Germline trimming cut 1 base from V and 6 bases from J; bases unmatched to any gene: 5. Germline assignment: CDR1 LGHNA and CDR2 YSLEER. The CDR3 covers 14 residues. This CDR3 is CASSQVGTENGYTF. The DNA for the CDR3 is TGCGCCAGCAGCCAAGTCGGGACAGAGAATGGCTACACCTTC.

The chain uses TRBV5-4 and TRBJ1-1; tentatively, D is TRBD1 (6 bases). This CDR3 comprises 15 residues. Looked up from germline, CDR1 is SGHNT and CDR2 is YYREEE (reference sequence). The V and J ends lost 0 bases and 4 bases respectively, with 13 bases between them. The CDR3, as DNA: TGTGCCAGCAGCTTGGTGGCGGGAGGGGGCACTGAAGCTTTCTTT. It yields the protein CASSLVAGGGTEAFF. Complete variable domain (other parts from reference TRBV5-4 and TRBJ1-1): ETGVTQSPTHLIKTRGQQVTLRCSSQSGHNTVSWYQQALGQGPQFIFQYYREEENGRGNFPPRFSGLQFPNYSSELNVNALELDDSALYLCASSLVAGGGTEAFFGQGTRLTVV.

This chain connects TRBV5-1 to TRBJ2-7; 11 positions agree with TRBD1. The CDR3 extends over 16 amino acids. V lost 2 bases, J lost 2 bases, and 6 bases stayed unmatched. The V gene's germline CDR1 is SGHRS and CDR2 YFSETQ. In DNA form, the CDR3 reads TGCGCCAGCAGCTTCGGACAGGGGGCGGCTCCCTACGAGCAGTACTTC. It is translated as CASSFGQGAAPYEQYF.

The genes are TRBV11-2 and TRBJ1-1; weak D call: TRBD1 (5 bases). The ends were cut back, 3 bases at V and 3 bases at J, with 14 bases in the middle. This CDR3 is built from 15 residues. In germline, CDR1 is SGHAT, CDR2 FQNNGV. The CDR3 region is CASSFPGDGYTEAFF. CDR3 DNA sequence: TGTGCCAGCAGCTTCCCCGGGGACGGTTACACTGAAGCTTTCTTT.